A selection of T cell receptor beta chains follows, all from one sample in a study of T-cell reconstitution after alpha-beta-depleted transplantation in children. TCRdb re-analysed the PCR reads in MiXCR, keeping a single row per CDR3 protein. Of hundreds of thousands of distinct CDR3 sequences in the sample, 13% were seen once. Sequencing was performed on PBMCs, mostly from graft donor cells, taken 360 days after TCRalphabeta/CD19-depleted stem cell transplant. These TCRs come from a male patient between 5 and 17 years old who had a stem cell transplant for acute myeloid leukemia, so the T cells may come from the graft donor. CDR3s include the opening cysteine and the closing phenylalanine or tryptophan. D genes are given only for firm matches. Some rows have no size entry. The others give once, few or many, or a class for an expanded clone.

abundance: -
v_gene: TRBV20-1
len: 15
j_gene: TRBJ1-6
d_gene: -
CDR3aa: CSATGQETLNSPLHF
CDR3nt: TGCAGTGCTACGGGGCAAGAGACGTTAAATTCACCCCTCCACTTT

abundance: -
v_gene: TRBV20-1
len: 14
j_gene: TRBJ1-2
d_gene: TRBD1
CDR3aa: CSARIGDRVYGYTF
CDR3nt: TGCAGTGCTAGAATAGGGGACAGGGTGTATGGCTACACCTTC

abundance: -
v_gene: TRBV28
len: 16
j_gene: TRBJ1-3
d_gene: -
CDR3aa: CASSLPMSDAGNTIYF
CDR3nt: TGTGCCAGCAGTTTGCCGATGAGTGATGCGGGAAACACCATATATTTT

abundance: -
v_gene: TRBV6-1
len: 15
j_gene: TRBJ2-7
d_gene: TRBD2
CDR3aa: CASTHLSGTFYEQYF
CDR3nt: TGTGCCAGCACCCACCTTAGCGGGACTTTCTACGAGCAGTACTTC

abundance: -
v_gene: TRBV9
len: 15
j_gene: TRBJ2-7
d_gene: -
CDR3aa: CASSVEAQRLGEQYF
CDR3nt: TGTGCCAGCAGCGTAGAAGCACAGAGGCTCGGAGAGCAGTACTTC

abundance: few
v_gene: TRBV6-2/TRBV6-3
len: 15
j_gene: TRBJ1-1
d_gene: -
CDR3aa: CASSPRRTLNTEAFF
CDR3nt: TGTGCCAGCAGCCCAAGGAGGACTTTGAACACTGAAGCTTTCTTT

abundance: few
v_gene: TRBV29-1
len: 16
j_gene: TRBJ2-2
d_gene: TRBD2
CDR3aa: CSVEVSSGRGTGELFF
CDR3nt: TGCAGCGTTGAAGTGTCTAGCGGGAGGGGGACCGGGGAGCTGTTTTTT

abundance: few
v_gene: TRBV20-1
len: 13
j_gene: TRBJ1-5
d_gene: TRBD1
CDR3aa: CSVGEGGTQPQHF
CDR3nt: TGCAGTGTGGGGGAAGGGGGCACTCAGCCCCAGCATTTT

abundance: few
v_gene: TRBV28
len: 19
j_gene: TRBJ2-3
d_gene: TRBD2
CDR3aa: CASSPQGLAGVYSTDTQYF
CDR3nt: TGTGCCAGCAGTCCCCAAGGTCTAGCGGGGGTTTATAGCACAGATACGCAGTATTTT

abundance: -
v_gene: TRBV24-1
len: 15
j_gene: TRBJ2-7
d_gene: TRBD2
CDR3aa: CAISPGLPSRDEQYF
CDR3nt: TGTGCCATCTCTCCGGGACTACCTTCAAGAGACGAGCAGTACTTC

abundance: -
v_gene: TRBV6-2/TRBV6-3
len: 16
j_gene: TRBJ2-5
d_gene: TRBD2
CDR3aa: CASSYSISGRPETQYF
CDR3nt: TGTGCCAGCAGTTACTCGATAAGCGGGAGACCAGAGACCCAGTACTTC

abundance: many
v_gene: TRBV5-1
len: 15
j_gene: TRBJ2-5
d_gene: -
CDR3aa: CASGPWDTIQETQYF
CDR3nt: TGCGCCAGCGGGCCCTGGGACACCATTCAAGAGACCCAGTACTTC

abundance: -
v_gene: TRBV19
len: 15
j_gene: TRBJ2-5
d_gene: -
CDR3aa: CASRANYFRLETQYF
CDR3nt: TGTGCCAGTAGGGCTAATTATTTTCGCCTAGAGACCCAGTACTTC

abundance: -
v_gene: TRBV20-1
len: 17
j_gene: TRBJ2-2
d_gene: TRBD1
CDR3aa: CSASRWPGQGPPGELFF
CDR3nt: TGCAGTGCTAGTCGGTGGCCGGGACAGGGGCCTCCCGGGGAGCTGTTTTTT

abundance: many
v_gene: TRBV29-1
len: 14
j_gene: TRBJ2-7
d_gene: -
CDR3aa: CSVVSGRGGGEQYF
CDR3nt: TGCAGCGTTGTCTCCGGCAGGGGAGGTGGGGAGCAGTACTTC

abundance: few
v_gene: TRBV20-1
len: 15
j_gene: TRBJ2-5
d_gene: -
CDR3aa: CSARVLGRAQETQYF
CDR3nt: TGCAGTGCTAGAGTTCTTGGGCGGGCTCAAGAGACCCAGTACTTC

abundance: -
v_gene: TRBV5-1
len: 14
j_gene: TRBJ2-3
d_gene: -
CDR3aa: CASSGDLNSDTQYF
CDR3nt: TGCGCCAGCAGCGGAGACCTAAATTCAGATACGCAGTATTTT

abundance: -
v_gene: TRBV9
len: 17
j_gene: TRBJ2-3
d_gene: -
CDR3aa: CASSVAGRSPATDTQYF
CDR3nt: TGTGCCAGCAGCGTAGCGGGCAGATCACCGGCCACAGATACGCAGTATTTT

abundance: -
v_gene: TRBV29-1
len: 14
j_gene: TRBJ2-3
d_gene: -
CDR3aa: CSVLPGALIETQYF
CDR3nt: TGCAGCGTCTTGCCGGGCGCTCTGATTGAGACGCAGTATTTT

abundance: many
v_gene: TRBV7-2
len: 15
j_gene: TRBJ2-3
d_gene: -
CDR3aa: CASSSSPGAPDTQYF
CDR3nt: TGTGCCAGCAGCTCCAGTCCGGGAGCCCCAGATACGCAGTATTTT

abundance: few
v_gene: TRBV6-5
len: 16
j_gene: TRBJ2-1
d_gene: TRBD2
CDR3aa: CASSYGWEGLDNEQFF
CDR3nt: TGTGCCAGCAGTTACGGGTGGGAGGGCCTAGACAATGAGCAGTTCTTC

abundance: -
v_gene: TRBV5-1
len: 18
j_gene: TRBJ2-5
d_gene: TRBD2
CDR3aa: CASSLLGTRTSYQETQHF
CDR3nt: TGCGCCAGCAGCTTGCTTGGGACTAGGACCTCGTACCAAGAGACCCAGCACTTC